This T cell receptor (beta chain) was documented in a study of beta chain features in type 1 diabetes. Study observations and caveats: Reduced insertions and increased deletions marked VDJ junctions in type 1 diabetes patients. Among all four CD4+ subsets, Type 1 diabetes patients had TCRB CDR3s that were moderately but significantly shorter.

The study reverse transcribed the entire isolated RNA, so it sequenced expressed TCRB transcripts. Sequenced by immunoSEQ multiplex PCR; TCRdb stores in-frame clones only, minus some. The sample yields about 220,000 clones, roughly 10% seen once. The sample holds a few counts of this clone. Its antigen is currently unknown. The CDR3 loop spans 11 amino acids. V was pared by 4 bases and J by 4 bases, with 3 bases between. CDR1 and CDR2 from the germline V gene are SGHKS and YYEKEE (reference sequence). The gene calls are TRBV5-5 and TRBJ2-4; D is uncertain. The sequence was collected from a man between 18 and 35 years old in good health. Sequencing was done on a sample of central memory CD4+ T cells from blood. The DNA for the CDR3 is TGTGCCAGCAGCGTAAAAAACATTCAGTACTTC. It yields the protein CASSVKNIQYF.